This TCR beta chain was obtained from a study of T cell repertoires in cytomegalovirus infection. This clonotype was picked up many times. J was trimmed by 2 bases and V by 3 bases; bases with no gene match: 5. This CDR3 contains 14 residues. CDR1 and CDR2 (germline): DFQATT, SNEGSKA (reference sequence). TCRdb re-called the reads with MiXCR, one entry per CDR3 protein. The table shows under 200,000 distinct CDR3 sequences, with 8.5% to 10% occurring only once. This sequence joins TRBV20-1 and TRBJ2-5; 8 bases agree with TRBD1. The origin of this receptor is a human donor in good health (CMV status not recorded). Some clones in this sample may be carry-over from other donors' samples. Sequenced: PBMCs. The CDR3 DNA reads TGCAGTGCTAGCCGGACAGGGTCTCAAGAGACCCAGTACTTC. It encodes CSASRTGSQETQYF.